The 26 T cell receptor beta chains below were found in one sample sequenced in a study of shared clonotypes between healthy human individuals (dated by TCRdb to the early 2020s). Library generation was performed with the immunoSEQ multiplex PCR assay. Sourced from immuneACCESS, this table was stored by TCRdb with only in-frame sequences that have V and J called. A share of the clones is absent; for the studies checked, an unresolved V gene accounts for under half, and the remainder has no known explanation. The sample table records about 770,000 clones; about two thirds of these occur just once. The top ten hold under 2% of the sample. The specimen was memory CD4+ T cells sorted from blood. According to the study, the label for this sample's cell subset or site signals: CD45RA-negative fraction. The origin of the receptors is a woman under 40 in good health.

The table lists this clone with a few counts. This chain uses TRBV7-9 with TRBJ2-3; TRBD2 matches 11 bases. This CDR3 has 16 amino acids. From germline, CDR1 is SEHNR and CDR2 FQNEAQ (reference sequence). The trim removed 6 bases at V and 1 base at J, leaving 6 bases unmatched. CDR3: CASRPIAGGRTDTQYF. The CDR3 DNA sequence: TGTGCCAGCAGACCTATAGCGGGAGGGCGCACAGATACGCAGTATTTT.

This chain uses TRBV6-5 with TRBJ2-2, with D perhaps TRBD1 (5 bases). CDR3 length: 14 residues. Trimming pared 5 bases from V and 2 bases from J, leaving 9 bases between. From germline, CDR1 is MNHEY and CDR2 SVGAGI. The DNA for the CDR3 is TGTGCCAGCAGTCTCGGACAAAACACCGGGGAGCTGTTTTTT. Residues: CASSLGQNTGELFF.

The table lists this clone with a few counts. The chain is built from TRBV7-2 and TRBJ2-7; TRBD1 matches 7 bases. Germline V gene sequence: CDR1 SGHTA, CDR2 FQGNSA. With V trimmed by 5 bases and J by 2 bases, 9 bases remained unmatched. The CDR3 loop spans 15 amino acids. The CDR3 reads CASSAGLGQPYEQYF. The CDR3 nucleotides read TGTGCCAGCAGCGCAGGATTGGGACAGCCCTACGAGCAGTACTTC.

The V and J genes are TRBV6-1 and TRBJ1-1; TRBD1 agrees at 7 bases. CDR1 and CDR2 (germline): MNHNS, SASEGT. The ends lost 7 bases at V and 4 bases at J; junction bases unmatched: 6. This CDR3 has 13 amino acids. Written as DNA, the CDR3 is TGTGCCAGCACAGGACAGGCGGCCACTGAAGCTTTCTTT. It encodes CASTGQAATEAFF.

This rearrangement joins TRBV7-9 to TRBJ2-7, with TRBD2 matching 8 bases. Germline V gene lookup returns CDR1 SEHNR and CDR2 FQNEAQ (reference sequence). This CDR3 has 15 amino acids. J gave up 6 bases and V 6 bases, and 13 bases lay outside the gene matches. The CDR3 sequence: CASSPAGLVTREQYF. CDR3 bases: TGTGCCAGCAGTCCCGCGGGACTAGTGACCCGCGAGCAGTACTTC.

This chain links TRBV5-1 with TRBJ2-3, with D perhaps TRBD2 (6 bases). V was shortened by 3 bases and J by 4 bases, with 12 bases between the two germline ends. The CDR3 totals 14 residues. CDR1 and CDR2 from the germline V gene are SGHRS and YFSETQ. For the CDR3, the DNA is TGCGCCAGCAGCTCACTAGCCGGGTCAGATACGCAGTATTTT. Translating it yields CASSSLAGSDTQYF. The variable domain in full, completed from reference TRBV5-1 and TRBJ2-3, reads KAGVTQTPRYLIKTRGQQVTLSCSPISGHRSVSWYQQTPGQGLQFLFEYFSETQRNKGNFPGRFSGRQFSNSRSEMNVSTLELGDSALYLCASSSLAGSDTQYFGPGTRLTVL.

The rearrangement links TRBV7-2 to TRBJ2-1; 8 bases line up with TRBD2. Germline values: CDR1 SGHTA, CDR2 FQGNSA. CDR3 length equals 15 residues. V shed 6 bases, J shed 2 bases, and the junction held 6 bases outside the gene matches. The CDR3 bases are TGTGCCAGCAGTCCGAGCGGGAGAACCTACAATGAGCAGTTCTTC. It translates to CASSPSGRTYNEQFF.

The V and J genes are TRBV5-8 and TRBJ1-1, with D possibly matching TRBD1 (5 bases). V lost 5 bases and J lost 5, with 16 bases in between. The CDR3 has 14 residues. Germline V gives CDR1 SGHTS, CDR2 YDEGEE. The CDR3 protein is CASSSIGGLTEAFF. The CDR3 nucleotides read TGTGCCAGCAGTTCGATCGGGGGTTTGACTGAAGCTTTCTTT.

This chain connects TRBV7-3 to TRBJ2-7; perhaps TRBD1 as D (5 bases). The length of the CDR3 is 10 residues. The germline V gene encodes CDR1 SGHTA and CDR2 FQGTGA. V lost 8 bases to trimming and J lost 3 bases, with 5 bases between them. For the CDR3, the DNA is TGTGCCAGCGGACACTACGAGCAGTACTTC. It is translated as CASGHYEQYF.

This chain uses TRBV2 with TRBJ1-2, with TRBD1 matching over 7 bases. The CDR3 runs to 13 residues. CDR1 SNHLY and CDR2 FYNNEI come from the germline V gene. After removal of 1 base from V and 8 bases from J, the junction contained 4 bases not matched to a gene. The chain's CDR3 is CASSEEGAPGYTF. DNA for the CDR3: TGTGCCAGCAGTGAAGAGGGGGCCCCCGGCTACACCTTC.

V and J are TRBV19 and TRBJ1-5; no firm D call. Germline CDR1 is LNHDA and CDR2 is SQIVND (reference sequence). The CDR3 is 13 residues long. V was pared by 2 bases and J by 3 bases, with 5 bases between. The CDR3 region is CASSIYLNQPQHF. CDR3 bases: TGTGCCAGTAGTATATACCTCAATCAGCCCCAGCATTTT. The full variable domain, rest sourced from reference TRBV19 and TRBJ1-5, is DGGITQSPKYLFRKEGQNVTLSCEQNLNHDAMYWYRQDPGQGLRLIYYSQIVNDFQKGDIAEGYSVSREKKESFPLTVTSAQKNPTAFYLCASSIYLNQPQHFGDGTRLSIL.

There are a few counts of this clone. This sequence joins TRBV25-1 and TRBJ2-2; 9 bases match TRBD1. Germline values: CDR1 MGHDK, CDR2 SYGVNS. V lost 5 bases and J lost 7; bases outside the gene matches: 8. The CDR3 runs 15 residues. CDR3 in DNA: TGTGCCAGCAGTACTACAGGGGGCACGGGCGGGGAGCTGTTTTTT. Its translation: CASSTTGGTGGELFF. The variable domain in full, completed from reference TRBV25-1 and TRBJ2-2, reads EADIYQTPRYLVIGTGKKITLECSQTMGHDKMYWYQQDPGMELHLIHYSYGVNSTEKGDLSSESTVSRIRTEHFPLTLESARPSHTSQYLCASSTTGGTGGELFFGEGSRLTVL.

This chain links TRBV28 with TRBJ1-4, with 11 positions matching TRBD1. Germline-derived CDR1 and CDR2 are MDHEN and SYDVKM. This CDR3 is built from 15 residues. V trimming: 6 bases; J trimming: 7 bases; junction bases outside the gene matches: 7. As DNA, the CDR3 is TGTGCCAGCAGGAGAGGGGGGACAGGGGGTGAAAAACTGTTTTTT. Translating it yields CASRRGGTGGEKLFF. The entire variable domain, with the rest obtained from reference TRBV28 and TRBJ1-4, is as follows: DVKVTQSSRYLVKRTGEKVFLECVQDMDHENMFWYRQDPGLGLRLIYFSYDVKMKEKGDIPEGYSVSREKKERFSLILESASTNQTSMYLCASRRGGTGGEKLFFGSGTQLSVL.

This clone was observed a few times. The chain links TRBV5-8 to TRBJ2-3; no firm D call. Germline V lookup: CDR1 SGHTS, CDR2 YDEGEE. This CDR3 spans 13 amino acids. Trimming took 5 bases from V and 1 from J, leaving 8 bases between them. The CDR3: CASSASGTDTQYF. The CDR3 nucleotides read TGTGCCAGCAGTGCGAGCGGCACAGATACGCAGTATTTT.

The chain couples TRBV27 to TRBJ2-7; TRBD2 aligns across 13 bases. The V and J ends lost 6 bases and 5 bases, in that order; junction bases with no gene match: 13. The germline CDR1 and CDR2 sequences are MNHEY and SMNVEV (reference sequence). This CDR3 has 17 amino acids. Written as DNA, the CDR3 is TGTGCCAGCAGCACGACTAGCGGGAGGTTCAAGGGGAACGAGCAGTACTTC. It is translated as CASSTTSGRFKGNEQYF.

DNA of the CDR3: TGTGCCAGCACCCAAAGGCTATCTAAGAATGAGCAGTTCTTC. As protein: CASTQRLSKNEQFF. The genes are TRBV11-2 and TRBJ2-1, with D hard to call. Germline CDR1 is SGHAT and CDR2 is FQNNGV. Trimming removed 7 bases at V and 7 bases at J, with 17 bases between. CDR3 length: 14 amino acids.

In this sample, this clone turned up once. The chain uses TRBV11-2 and TRBJ2-1; TRBD2 aligns across 9 bases. The length of the CDR3 is 15 residues. The germline V gene has CDR1 SGHAT and CDR2 FQNNGV. Losses at the gene ends were 4 bases for V and 9 bases for J; bases not matched to a gene: 10. CDR3 in DNA: TGTGCCAGCAGCTCCTTTGCGGGAGGGCCAGGTGAGCAGTTCTTC. The encoded protein is CASSSFAGGPGEQFF.

The V call is TRBV5-4, the J call TRBJ2-5; D gene unclear. From germline, CDR1 is SGHNT and CDR2 YYREEE (reference sequence). V dropped 6 bases and J dropped 0 bases, with 3 bases sitting between them. CDR3 length: 11 amino acids. For the CDR3, the DNA is TGTGCCAGCACCAACCAAGAGACCCAGTACTTC. Its protein product is CASTNQETQYF.

This clone showed up just once. Its ends do not fully match the called genes, so a read error is possible. The V and J genes are TRBV5-4 and TRBJ2-1; 9 bases agree with TRBD2. The CDR3 length is 15 residues. Germline CDR1 and CDR2: SGHNT and YYREEE (reference sequence). The CDR3: CASSGTSPSSNEQFF. The DNA for the CDR3 is TGTGCCAGCAGCGGGACTAGCCCTTCCTCCAATGAGCAGTTCTTC.

This chain joins TRBV5-1 and TRBJ2-7; a possible D gene is TRBD2 (6 bases). The CDR3 contains 12 residues. The germline V gene encodes CDR1 SGHRS and CDR2 YFSETQ. The V gene lost 4 bases and the J gene lost 4 bases, with 9 bases spanning the gap. This chain's CDR3 is CASSPAGYEQYF. The CDR3 DNA is TGCGCCAGCAGCCCGGCGGGGTACGAGCAGTACTTC.

The chain uses TRBV19 and TRBJ2-3; TRBD2 agrees at 9 bases. In germline, CDR1 is LNHDA, CDR2 SQIVND (reference sequence). With V trimmed by 6 bases and J by 6 bases, 4 bases remained unmatched. The CDR3 loop spans 13 amino acids. The CDR3 coding sequence is TGTGCCAGTAGGGCGGGAGGGCTGGATACGCAGTATTTT. Translating gives CASRAGGLDTQYF.

The rearrangement joins TRBV2 to TRBJ2-5; 7 bases match TRBD1. The ends lost 8 bases at V and 5 bases at J; junction bases unmatched: 8. Germline V gives CDR1 SNHLY, CDR2 FYNNEI. There are 13 residues in the CDR3. DNA for the CDR3: TGTGCCAGCGGTGGACAGGCGGCGGAGACCCAGTACTTC. It encodes CASGGQAAETQYF.

The chain recombines TRBV7-2 with TRBJ1-3; no clear D gene. Germline V gives CDR1 SGHTA, CDR2 FQGNSA. The CDR3 consists of 13 residues. Trimming removed 3 bases from V and 6 bases from J, with 9 bases in between. CDR3 DNA sequence: TGTGCCAGCAGCTTCAAGGTGGAAAACACCATATATTTT. Amino acids: CASSFKVENTIYF.

This chain connects TRBV2 to TRBJ2-5; 8 bases fit TRBD2. Trimming removed 5 bases from V and 5 bases from J; junction bases left unmatched: 10. CDR1 and CDR2 from the germline V gene are SNHLY and FYNNEI. This CDR3 comprises 15 residues. The CDR3 sequence is CASSKLPTSVETQYF. CDR3 DNA sequence: TGTGCCAGCAGTAAATTACCGACTAGCGTGGAGACCCAGTACTTC.

The chain couples TRBV27 to TRBJ2-3; D not resolved. The CDR3 is made up of 16 amino acids. In germline, CDR1 is MNHEY, CDR2 SMNVEV (reference sequence). The V end was cut by 0 bases, the J end by 2 bases, with 12 bases between. The DNA of the CDR3 is TGTGCCAGCAGTTTATCTGCGGAACTATCCACAGATACGCAGTATTTT. Translation gives CASSLSAELSTDTQYF.

This chain links TRBV29-1 with TRBJ2-3, with D uncertain. V shed 1 base and J shed 3 bases, with 11 bases lying between them. CDR1 and CDR2 from the germline V gene are SQVTM and ANQGSEA. The CDR3 is made up of 14 amino acids. The CDR3 DNA reads as TGCAGCGTTGAAGTACAGACAAGGACAGATACGCAGTATTTT. This translates into CSVEVQTRTDTQYF.